This TCR beta chain is drawn from a study of shared clonotypes between healthy human individuals. Study in general: CD4 naive and CD4 memory each took three plates per donor, while CD8 naive took two and CD8 memory one.

Each subset's genomic DNA was split evenly across several immunoSEQ plates. Sequenced by immunoSEQ multiplex PCR; TCRdb stores in-frame clones only, minus some. The table shows more than 2 million clones, with roughly 94% occurring only once. Regarding the study as a whole: Naive CD4 clonotype sharing across four donors was about 5%. Across subsets, estimated richness was generally greater for naive than for memory populations.

This CDR3 contains 14 residues. Germline assignment: CDR1 GTSNPN and CDR2 SVGIG (reference sequence). Trimming stripped 1 base from V and 3 bases from J, with 12 bases between. As to this clone: Its antigen is still unknown.

The naive CD8 population came from CD45RO-negative cells selected for CCR7, without terminally differentiated effector memory CD45RA+ cells. The material sequenced was naive CD8+ T cells sorted from blood. The receptor's source is a man younger than 30 in good health. The rearrangement joins TRBV30 to TRBJ1-1, with D uncertain. The CDR3 region has the DNA TGTGCCTGGAGTGAAGTCAACTCGGACACTGAAGCTTTCTTT. Amino acid sequence: CAWSEVNSDTEAFF.